The text below deals with one TCR beta chain. Its antigen is undetermined. This sample was taken from a study of a mutant IDH1 vaccine in newly diagnosed glioma. Study-wide background: Initiation of the vaccine course occurred 4-6 weeks after radiotherapy alone, or alongside temozolomide cycles.

The CDR3 contains 13 residues. V shed 6 bases and J shed 1 base, with 9 bases lying between them. CDR1 and CDR2 from the germline V gene are MNHEY and SMNVEV (reference sequence). Only in-frame clones appear in the TCRdb table, and some are missing; sequencing was by immunoSEQ multiplex PCR. The repertoire holds about 32,000 clones, with roughly 75% as singletons. Specified time point: week 35, safety follow-up. A 20-mer mutant IDH1 peptide at 300 ug was injected subcutaneously with topical imiquimod. The TCR originated in a woman aged 40 to 55 with glioma. This chain links TRBV27 with TRBJ1-1; D is uncertain. The source was PBMCs, collected from a glioma patient whose treatment included an IDH1 peptide vaccine. CDR3 loop: CASSQSPNTEAFF. The CDR3 DNA follows: TGTGCCAGCAGCCAGAGCCCGAACACTGAAGCTTTCTTT.